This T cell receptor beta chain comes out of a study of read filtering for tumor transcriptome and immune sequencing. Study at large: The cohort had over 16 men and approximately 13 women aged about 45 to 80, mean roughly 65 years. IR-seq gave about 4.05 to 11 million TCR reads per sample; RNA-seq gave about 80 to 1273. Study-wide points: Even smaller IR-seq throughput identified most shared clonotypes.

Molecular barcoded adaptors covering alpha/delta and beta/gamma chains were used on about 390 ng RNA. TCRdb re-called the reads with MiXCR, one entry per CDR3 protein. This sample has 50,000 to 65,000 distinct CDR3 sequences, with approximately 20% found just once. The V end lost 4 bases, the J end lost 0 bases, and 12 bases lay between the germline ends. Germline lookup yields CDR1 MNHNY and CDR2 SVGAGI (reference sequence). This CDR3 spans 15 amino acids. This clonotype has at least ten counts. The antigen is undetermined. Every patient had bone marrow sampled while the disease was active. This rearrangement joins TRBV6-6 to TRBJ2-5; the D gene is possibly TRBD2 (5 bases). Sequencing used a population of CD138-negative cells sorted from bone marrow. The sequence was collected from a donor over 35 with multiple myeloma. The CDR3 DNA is TGTGCCAGCAGTTTCAGCGGACTGTACCAAGAGACCCAGTACTTC. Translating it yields CASSFSGLYQETQYF.